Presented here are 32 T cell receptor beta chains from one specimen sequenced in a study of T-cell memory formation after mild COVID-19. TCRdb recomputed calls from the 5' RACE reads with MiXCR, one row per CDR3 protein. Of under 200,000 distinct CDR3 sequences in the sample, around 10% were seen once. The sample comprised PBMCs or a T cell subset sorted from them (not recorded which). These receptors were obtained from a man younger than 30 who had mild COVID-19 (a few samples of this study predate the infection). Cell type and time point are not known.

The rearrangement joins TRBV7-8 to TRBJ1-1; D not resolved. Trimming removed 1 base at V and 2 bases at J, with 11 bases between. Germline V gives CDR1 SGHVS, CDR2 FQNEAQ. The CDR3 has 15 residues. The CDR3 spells CASSLVPMTNTEAFF. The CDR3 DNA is TGTGCCAGCAGCTTAGTTCCGATGACAAACACTGAAGCTTTCTTT. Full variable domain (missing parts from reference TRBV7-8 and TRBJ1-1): GAGVSQSPRYKVAKRGQDVALRCDPISGHVSLFWYQQALGQGPEFLTYFQNEAQLDKSGLPSDRFFAERPEGSVSTLKIQRTQQEDSAVYLCASSLVPMTNTEAFFGQGTRLTVV.

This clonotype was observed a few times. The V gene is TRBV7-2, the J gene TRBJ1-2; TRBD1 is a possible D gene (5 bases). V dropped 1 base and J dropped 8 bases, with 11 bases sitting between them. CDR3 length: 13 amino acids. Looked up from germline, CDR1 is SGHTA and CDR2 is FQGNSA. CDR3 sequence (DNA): TGTGCCAGCAGCTTAGGTTTGAGGGGCGGCTACACCTTC. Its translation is CASSLGLRGGYTF. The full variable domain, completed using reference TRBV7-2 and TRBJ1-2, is GAGVSQSPSNKVTEKGKDVELRCDPISGHTALYWYRQSLGQGLEFLIYFQGNSAPDKSGLPSDRFSAERTGGSVSTLTIQRTQQEDSAVYLCASSLGLRGGYTFGSGTRLTVV.

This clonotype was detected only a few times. The CDR3 bases are TGTGCCAGCAGTGCTTCAGGGAGCACCGGGGAGCTGTTTTTT. Its protein product is CASSASGSTGELFF. The rearrangement joins TRBV2 to TRBJ2-2; possibly TRBD1 or TRBD2 for D (5 bases each). V gave up 4 bases and J gave up 4 bases, with 10 bases separating them. Germline CDR1 reads SNHLY; CDR2 reads FYNNEI. This CDR3 has 14 amino acids.

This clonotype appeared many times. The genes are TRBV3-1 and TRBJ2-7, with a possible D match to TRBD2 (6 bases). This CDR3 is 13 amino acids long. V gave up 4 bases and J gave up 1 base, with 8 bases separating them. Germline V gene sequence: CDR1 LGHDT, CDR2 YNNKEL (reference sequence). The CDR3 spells CASSLGLSYEQYF. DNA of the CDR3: TGTGCCAGCAGCCTGGGACTGTCCTACGAGCAGTACTTC.

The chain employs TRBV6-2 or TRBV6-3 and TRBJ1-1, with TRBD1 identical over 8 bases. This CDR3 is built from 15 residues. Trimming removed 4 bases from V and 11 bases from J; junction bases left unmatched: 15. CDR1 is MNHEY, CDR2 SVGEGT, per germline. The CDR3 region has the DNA TGTGCCAGCAGTTTCCAGGGGGCGCCCCCTGGGCAGGCTTTCTTT. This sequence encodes CASSFQGAPPGQAFF.

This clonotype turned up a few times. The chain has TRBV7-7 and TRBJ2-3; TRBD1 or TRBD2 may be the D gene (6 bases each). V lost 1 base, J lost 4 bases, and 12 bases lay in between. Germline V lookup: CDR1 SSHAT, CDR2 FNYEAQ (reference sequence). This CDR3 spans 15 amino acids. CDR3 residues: CASSLGGGPSDTQYF. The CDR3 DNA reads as TGTGCCAGCAGCTTAGGTGGGGGGCCGTCAGATACGCAGTATTTT.

CDR3 sequence (DNA): TGTGCCACCGGACGGGACACCGGGGAGCTGTTTTTT. Translated, it gives CATGRDTGELFF. The rearrangement links TRBV15 to TRBJ2-2, with D unresolved. The V gene lost 8 bases and the J gene lost 3 bases, with 7 bases spanning the gap. The V gene's germline CDR1 is LNHNV and CDR2 YYDKDF (reference sequence). There are 12 residues in the CDR3.

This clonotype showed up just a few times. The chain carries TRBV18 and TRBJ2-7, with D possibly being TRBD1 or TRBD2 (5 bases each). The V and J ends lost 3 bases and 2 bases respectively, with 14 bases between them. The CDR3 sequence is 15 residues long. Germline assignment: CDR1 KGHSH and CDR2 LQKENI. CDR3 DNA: TGTGCCAGCTCACCTTCCGGGACCATCACCTACGAGCAGTACTTC. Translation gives CASSPSGTITYEQYF.

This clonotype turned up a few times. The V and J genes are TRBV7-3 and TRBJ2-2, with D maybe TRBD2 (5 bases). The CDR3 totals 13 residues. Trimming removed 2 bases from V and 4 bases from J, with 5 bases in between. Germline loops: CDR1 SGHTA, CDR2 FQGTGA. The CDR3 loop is CASSLGSTGELFF. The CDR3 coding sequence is TGTGCCAGCAGCTTAGGGAGCACCGGGGAGCTGTTTTTT.

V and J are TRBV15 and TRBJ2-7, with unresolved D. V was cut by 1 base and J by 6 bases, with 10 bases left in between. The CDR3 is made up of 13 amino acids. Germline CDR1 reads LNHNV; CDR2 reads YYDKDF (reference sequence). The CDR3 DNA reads TGTGCCACCAGCAGAGTTACGGAGTCCGAGCAGTACGTC. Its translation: CATSRVTESEQYV.

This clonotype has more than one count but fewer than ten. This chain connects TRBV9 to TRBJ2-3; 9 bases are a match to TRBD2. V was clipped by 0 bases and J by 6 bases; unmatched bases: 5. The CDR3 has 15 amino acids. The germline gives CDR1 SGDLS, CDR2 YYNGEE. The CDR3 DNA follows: TGTGCCAGCAGCGTAGTGGCGGGGGGGCCCGATACGCAGTATTTT. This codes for CASSVVAGGPDTQYF.

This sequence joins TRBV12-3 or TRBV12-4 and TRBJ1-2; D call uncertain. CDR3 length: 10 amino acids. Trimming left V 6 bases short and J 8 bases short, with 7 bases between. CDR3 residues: CASRAEGYTF. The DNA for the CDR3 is TGTGCCAGCAGGGCCGAAGGCTACACCTTC.

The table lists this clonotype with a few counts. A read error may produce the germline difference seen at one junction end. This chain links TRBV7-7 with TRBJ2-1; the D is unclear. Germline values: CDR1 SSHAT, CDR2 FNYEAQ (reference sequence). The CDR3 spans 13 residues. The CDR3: CASSLDSNNEQFF. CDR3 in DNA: TGTGCTAGCAGTTTAGACTCCAACAATGAGCAGTTCTTC.

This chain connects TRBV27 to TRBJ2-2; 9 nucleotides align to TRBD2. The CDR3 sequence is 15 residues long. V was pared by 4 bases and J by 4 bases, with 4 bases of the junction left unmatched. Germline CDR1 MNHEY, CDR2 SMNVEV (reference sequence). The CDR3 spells CASSSRRGGTGELFF. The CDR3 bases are TGTGCCAGCAGTTCTCGGCGGGGGGGCACCGGGGAGCTGTTTTTT.

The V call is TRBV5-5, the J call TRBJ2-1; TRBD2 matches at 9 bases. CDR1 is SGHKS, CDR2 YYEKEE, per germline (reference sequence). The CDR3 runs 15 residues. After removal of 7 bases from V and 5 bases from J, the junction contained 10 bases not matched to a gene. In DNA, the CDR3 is TGTGCCAGCGGAGTAGGGGTAGCGGGAGACAATGAGCAGTTCTTC. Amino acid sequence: CASGVGVAGDNEQFF.

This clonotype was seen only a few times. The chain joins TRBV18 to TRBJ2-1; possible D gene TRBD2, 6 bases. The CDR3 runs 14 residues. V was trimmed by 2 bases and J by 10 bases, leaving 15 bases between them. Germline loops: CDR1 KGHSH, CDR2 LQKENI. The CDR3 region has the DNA TGTGCCAGCTCACCATCCAGGGACGGGAGCGAGCAGTTCTTC. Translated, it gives CASSPSRDGSEQFF. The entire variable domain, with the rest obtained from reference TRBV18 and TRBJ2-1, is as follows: NAGVMQNPRHLVRRRGQEARLRCSPMKGHSHVYWYRQLPEEGLKFMVYLQKENIIDESGMPKERFSAEFPKEGPSILRIQQVVRGDSAAYFCASSPSRDGSEQFFGPGTRLTVL.

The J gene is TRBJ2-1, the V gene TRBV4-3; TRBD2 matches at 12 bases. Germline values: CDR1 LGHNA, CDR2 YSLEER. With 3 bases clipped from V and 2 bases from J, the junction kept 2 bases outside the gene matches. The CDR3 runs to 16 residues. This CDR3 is CASSQGLAGPYNEQFF. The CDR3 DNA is TGCGCCAGCAGCCAGGGACTAGCGGGCCCCTACAATGAGCAGTTCTTC.

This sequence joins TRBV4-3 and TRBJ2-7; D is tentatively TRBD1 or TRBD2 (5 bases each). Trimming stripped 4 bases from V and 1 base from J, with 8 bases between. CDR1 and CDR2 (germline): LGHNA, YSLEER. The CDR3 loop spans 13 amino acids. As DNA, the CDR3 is TGCGCCAGCAGCCGAGGGGAATCCTACGAGCAGTACTTC. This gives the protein CASSRGESYEQYF.

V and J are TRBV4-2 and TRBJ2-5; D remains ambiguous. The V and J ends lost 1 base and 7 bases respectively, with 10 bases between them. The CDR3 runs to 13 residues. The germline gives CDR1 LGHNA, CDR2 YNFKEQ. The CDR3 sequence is CASSQGASATQYF. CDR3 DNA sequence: TGTGCCAGCAGCCAAGGGGCTAGTGCGACCCAGTACTTC.

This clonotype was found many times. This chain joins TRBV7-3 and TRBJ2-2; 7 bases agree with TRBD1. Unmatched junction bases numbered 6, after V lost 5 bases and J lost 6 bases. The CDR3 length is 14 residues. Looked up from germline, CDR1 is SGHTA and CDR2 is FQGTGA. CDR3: CASSQTGAPGELFF. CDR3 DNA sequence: TGTGCCAGCAGCCAAACAGGGGCGCCCGGGGAGCTGTTTTTT.

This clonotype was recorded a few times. In DNA form, the CDR3 reads TGTGCCAGCTCACCAACGGGCGACTGGCAGCCCCAGCATTTT. It codes for CASSPTGDWQPQHF. V and J are TRBV18 and TRBJ1-5; D call uncertain. Trimming took off 2 bases at V and 7 bases at J, with 12 bases between the two ends. CDR1 is KGHSH and CDR2 is LQKENI in the germline V gene. This CDR3 region has 14 residues.

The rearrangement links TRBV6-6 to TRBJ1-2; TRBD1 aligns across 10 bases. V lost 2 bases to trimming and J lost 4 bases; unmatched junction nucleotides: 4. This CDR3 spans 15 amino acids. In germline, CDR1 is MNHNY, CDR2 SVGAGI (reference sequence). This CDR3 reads CASSYRDRGAYGYTF. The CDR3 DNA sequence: TGTGCCAGCAGTTACCGGGACAGGGGAGCCTATGGCTACACCTTC.

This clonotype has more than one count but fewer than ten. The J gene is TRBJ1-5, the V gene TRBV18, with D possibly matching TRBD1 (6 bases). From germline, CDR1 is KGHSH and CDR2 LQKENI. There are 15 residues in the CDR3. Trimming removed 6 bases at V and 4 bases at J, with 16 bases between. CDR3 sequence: CASSPTGPGNQPQHF. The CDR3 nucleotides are TGTGCCAGCTCGCCTACAGGGCCGGGGAATCAGCCCCAGCATTTT.

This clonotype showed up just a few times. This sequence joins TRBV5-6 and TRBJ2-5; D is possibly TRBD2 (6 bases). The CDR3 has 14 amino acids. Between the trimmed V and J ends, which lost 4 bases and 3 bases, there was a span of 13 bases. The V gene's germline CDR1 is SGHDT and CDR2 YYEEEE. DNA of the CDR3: TGTGCCAGCAGCCCCGGAGGGGCCGAAGAGACCCAGTACTTC. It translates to CASSPGGAEETQYF.

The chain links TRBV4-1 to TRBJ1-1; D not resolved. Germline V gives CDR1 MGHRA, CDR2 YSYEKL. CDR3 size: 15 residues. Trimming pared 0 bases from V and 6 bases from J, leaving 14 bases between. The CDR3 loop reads CASSQERLVIAEAFF. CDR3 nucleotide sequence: TGCGCCAGCAGCCAAGAACGACTCGTTATAGCTGAAGCTTTCTTT.

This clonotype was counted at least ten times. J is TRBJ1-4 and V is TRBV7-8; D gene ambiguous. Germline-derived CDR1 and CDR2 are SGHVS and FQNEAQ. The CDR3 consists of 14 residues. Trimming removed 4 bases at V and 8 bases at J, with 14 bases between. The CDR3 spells CASSSRSIGEKLFF. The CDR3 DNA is TGTGCCAGCAGCTCGAGGAGCATTGGAGAAAAACTGTTTTTT.

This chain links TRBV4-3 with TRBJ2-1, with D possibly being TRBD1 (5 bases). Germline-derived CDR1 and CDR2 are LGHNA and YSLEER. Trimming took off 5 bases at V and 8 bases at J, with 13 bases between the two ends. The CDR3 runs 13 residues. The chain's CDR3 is CASSFSSRDEQFF. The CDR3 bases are TGCGCCAGCAGCTTTTCAAGCAGGGATGAGCAGTTCTTC.

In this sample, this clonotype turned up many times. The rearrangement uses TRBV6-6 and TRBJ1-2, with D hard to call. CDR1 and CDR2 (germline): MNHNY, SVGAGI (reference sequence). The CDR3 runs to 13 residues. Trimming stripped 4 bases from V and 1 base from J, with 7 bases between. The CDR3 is CASSSAVNYGYTF. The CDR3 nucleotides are TGTGCCAGCAGTTCGGCGGTTAACTATGGCTACACCTTC.

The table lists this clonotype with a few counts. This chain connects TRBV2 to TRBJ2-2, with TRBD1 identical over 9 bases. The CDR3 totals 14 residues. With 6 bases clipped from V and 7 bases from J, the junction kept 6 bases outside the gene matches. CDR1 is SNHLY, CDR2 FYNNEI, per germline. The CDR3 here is CASSTGGAGGELFF. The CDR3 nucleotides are TGTGCCAGCAGCACAGGGGGCGCGGGCGGGGAGCTGTTTTTT.

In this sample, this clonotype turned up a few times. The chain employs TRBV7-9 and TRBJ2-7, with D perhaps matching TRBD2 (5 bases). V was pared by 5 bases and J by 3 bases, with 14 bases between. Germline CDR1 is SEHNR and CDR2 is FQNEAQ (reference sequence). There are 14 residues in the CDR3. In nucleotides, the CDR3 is TGTGCCAGCAGCCTAGTTGAGGGCCTCTACGAGCAGTACTTC. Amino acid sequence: CASSLVEGLYEQYF. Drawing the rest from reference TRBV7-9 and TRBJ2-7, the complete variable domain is DTGVSQNPRHKITKRGQNVTFRCDPISEHNRLYWYRQTLGQGPEFLTYFQNEAQLEKSRLLSDRFSAERPKGSFSTLEIQRTEQGDSAMYLCASSLVEGLYEQYFGPGTRLTVT.

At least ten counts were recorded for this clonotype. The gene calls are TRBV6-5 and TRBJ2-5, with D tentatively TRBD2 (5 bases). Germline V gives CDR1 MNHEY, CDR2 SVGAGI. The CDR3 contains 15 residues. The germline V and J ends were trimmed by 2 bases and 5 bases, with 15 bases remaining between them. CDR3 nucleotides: TGTGCCAGCAGTTACGCGGCTGGACTGACGGAGACCCAGTACTTC. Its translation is CASSYAAGLTETQYF.

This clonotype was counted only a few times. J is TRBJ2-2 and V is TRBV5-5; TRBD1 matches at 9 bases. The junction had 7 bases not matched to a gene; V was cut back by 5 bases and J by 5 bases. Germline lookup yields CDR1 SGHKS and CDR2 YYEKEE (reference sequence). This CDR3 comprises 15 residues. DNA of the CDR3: TGTGCCAGCAGTTTAGACAGGGGGGATACCGGGGAGCTGTTTTTT. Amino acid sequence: CASSLDRGDTGELFF.